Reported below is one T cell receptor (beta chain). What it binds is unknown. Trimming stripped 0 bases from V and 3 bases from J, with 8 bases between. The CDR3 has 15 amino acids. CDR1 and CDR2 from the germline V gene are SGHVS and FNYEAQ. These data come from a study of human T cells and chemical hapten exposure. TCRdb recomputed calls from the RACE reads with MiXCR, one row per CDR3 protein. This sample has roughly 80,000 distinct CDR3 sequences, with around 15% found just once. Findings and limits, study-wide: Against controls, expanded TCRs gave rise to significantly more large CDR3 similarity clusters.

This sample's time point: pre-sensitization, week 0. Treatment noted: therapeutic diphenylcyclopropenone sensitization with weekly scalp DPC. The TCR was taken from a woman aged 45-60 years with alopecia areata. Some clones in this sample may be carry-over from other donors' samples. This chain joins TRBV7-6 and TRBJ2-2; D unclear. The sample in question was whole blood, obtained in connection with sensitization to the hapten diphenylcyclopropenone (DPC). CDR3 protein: CASSLASADTGELFF. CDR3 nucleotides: TGTGCCAGCAGCTTAGCGTCCGCGGACACCGGGGAGCTGTTTTTT.